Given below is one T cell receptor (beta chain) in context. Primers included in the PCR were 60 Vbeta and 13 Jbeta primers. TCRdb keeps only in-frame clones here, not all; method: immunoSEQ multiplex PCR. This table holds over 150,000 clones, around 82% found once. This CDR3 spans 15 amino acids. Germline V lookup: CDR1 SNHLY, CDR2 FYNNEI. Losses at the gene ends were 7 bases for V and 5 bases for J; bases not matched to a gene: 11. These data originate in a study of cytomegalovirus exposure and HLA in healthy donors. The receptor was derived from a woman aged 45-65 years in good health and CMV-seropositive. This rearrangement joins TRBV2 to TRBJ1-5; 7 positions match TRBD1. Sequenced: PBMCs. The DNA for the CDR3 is TGTGCCAGCACCCTCGACAGGGCCTCCGATCAGCCCCAGCATTTT. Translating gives CASTLDRASDQPQHF.